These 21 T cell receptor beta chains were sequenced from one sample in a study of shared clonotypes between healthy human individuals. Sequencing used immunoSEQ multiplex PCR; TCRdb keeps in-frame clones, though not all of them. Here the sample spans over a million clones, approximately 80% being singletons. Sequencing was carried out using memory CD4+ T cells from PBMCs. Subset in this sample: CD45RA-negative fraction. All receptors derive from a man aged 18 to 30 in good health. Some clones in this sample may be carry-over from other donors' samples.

DNA of the CDR3: TGTGCCAGCGGAGACAGGGCCATGAACACTGAAGCTTTCTTT. It encodes CASGDRAMNTEAFF. The chain is built from TRBV11-2 and TRBJ1-1; the match to TRBD1 covers 7 bases. There are 14 residues in the CDR3. CDR1 SGHAT and CDR2 FQNNGV come from the germline V gene. Germline trimming cut 8 bases from V and 0 bases from J; bases unmatched to any gene: 6.

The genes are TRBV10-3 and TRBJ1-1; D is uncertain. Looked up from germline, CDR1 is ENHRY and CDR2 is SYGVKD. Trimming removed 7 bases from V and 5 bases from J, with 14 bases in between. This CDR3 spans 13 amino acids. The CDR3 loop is CAIMVSERTEAFF. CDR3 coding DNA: TGTGCCATCATGGTTTCAGAGAGAACTGAAGCTTTCTTT.

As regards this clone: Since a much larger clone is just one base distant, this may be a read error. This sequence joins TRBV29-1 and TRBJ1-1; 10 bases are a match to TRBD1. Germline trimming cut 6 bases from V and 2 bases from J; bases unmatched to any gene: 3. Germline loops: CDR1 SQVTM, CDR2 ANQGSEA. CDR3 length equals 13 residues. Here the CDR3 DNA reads TGCAGCGTGGAGACAGGGGGCAACACTGAAGCTTTCTTT. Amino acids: CSVETGGNTEAFF.

Here the CDR3 DNA reads TGTGCCAGCAGTGATTCAGGGGCTAAAGCCTACAATGAGCAGTTCTTC. Protein: CASSDSGAKAYNEQFF. This sequence joins TRBV2 and TRBJ2-1, with D possibly TRBD1 on 6 matching bases. V was pared by 3 bases and J by 2 bases, with 14 bases between. The CDR3 is 16 amino acids. Germline CDR1 reads SNHLY; CDR2 reads FYNNEI.

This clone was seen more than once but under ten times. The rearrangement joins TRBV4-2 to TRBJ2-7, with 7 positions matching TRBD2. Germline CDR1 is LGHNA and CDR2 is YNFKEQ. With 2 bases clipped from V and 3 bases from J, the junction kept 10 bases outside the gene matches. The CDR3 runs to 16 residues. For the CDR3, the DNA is TGTGCCAGCAGCCAACGGGGCCGCGGGAGTATCTACGAGCAGTACTTC. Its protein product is CASSQRGRGSIYEQYF.

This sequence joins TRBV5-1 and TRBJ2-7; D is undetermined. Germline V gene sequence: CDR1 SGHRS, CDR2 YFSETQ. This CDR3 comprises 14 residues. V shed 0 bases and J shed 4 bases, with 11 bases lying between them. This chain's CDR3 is CASSLGETLYEQYF. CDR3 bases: TGCGCCAGCAGCTTGGGCGAGACACTTTACGAGCAGTACTTC.

CDR3 nucleotide sequence: TGTGCCAGCTTCAGCCCGGGACACCCCTCCTACAATGAGCAGTTCTTC. Translation gives CASFSPGHPSYNEQFF. The chain uses TRBV28 and TRBJ2-1; D might be TRBD1 (6 bases). The CDR3 length is 16 residues. Trimming stripped 8 bases from V and 0 bases from J, with 17 bases between. The germline V gene has CDR1 MDHEN and CDR2 SYDVKM.

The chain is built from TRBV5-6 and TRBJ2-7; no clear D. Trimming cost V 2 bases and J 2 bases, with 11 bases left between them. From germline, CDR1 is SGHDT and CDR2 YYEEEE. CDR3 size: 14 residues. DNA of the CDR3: TGTGCCAGCAGCTTCCAGCCCGGTACCTACGAGCAGTACTTC. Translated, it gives CASSFQPGTYEQYF.

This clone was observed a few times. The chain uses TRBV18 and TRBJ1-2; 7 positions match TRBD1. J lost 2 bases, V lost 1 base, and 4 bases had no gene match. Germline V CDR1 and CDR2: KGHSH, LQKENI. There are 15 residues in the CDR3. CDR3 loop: CASSPLQGGNYGYTF. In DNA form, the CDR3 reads TGTGCCAGCTCACCACTTCAGGGGGGGAACTATGGCTACACCTTC.

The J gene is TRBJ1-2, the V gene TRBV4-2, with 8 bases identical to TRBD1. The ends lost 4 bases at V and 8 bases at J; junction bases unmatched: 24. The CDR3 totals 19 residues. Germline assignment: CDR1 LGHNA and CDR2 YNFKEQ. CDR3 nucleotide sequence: TGTGCCAGCAGCCGAACCGCACCGGGACAGGTCCCCCAGTTAGACGGCTACACCTTC. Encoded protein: CASSRTAPGQVPQLDGYTF.

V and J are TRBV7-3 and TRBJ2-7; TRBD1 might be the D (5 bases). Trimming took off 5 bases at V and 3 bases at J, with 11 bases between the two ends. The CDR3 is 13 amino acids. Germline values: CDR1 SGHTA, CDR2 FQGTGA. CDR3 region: CASSPGIHYEQYF. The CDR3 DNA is TGTGCCAGCAGCCCAGGGATACACTACGAGCAGTACTTC.

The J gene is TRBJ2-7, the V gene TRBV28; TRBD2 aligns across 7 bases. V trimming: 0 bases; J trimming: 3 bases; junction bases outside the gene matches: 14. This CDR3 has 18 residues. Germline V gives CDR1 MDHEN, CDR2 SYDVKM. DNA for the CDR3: TGTGCCAGCAGTTTATGTACCCCCCCCCGGCGGGAGAACTACGAGCAGTACTTC. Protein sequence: CASSLCTPPRRENYEQYF.

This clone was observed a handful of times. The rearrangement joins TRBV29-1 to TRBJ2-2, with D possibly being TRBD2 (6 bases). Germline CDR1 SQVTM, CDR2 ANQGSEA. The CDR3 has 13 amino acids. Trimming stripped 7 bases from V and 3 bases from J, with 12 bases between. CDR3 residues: CSAPGDYTGELFF. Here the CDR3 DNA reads TGCAGCGCGCCGGGAGATTACACCGGGGAGCTGTTTTTT.

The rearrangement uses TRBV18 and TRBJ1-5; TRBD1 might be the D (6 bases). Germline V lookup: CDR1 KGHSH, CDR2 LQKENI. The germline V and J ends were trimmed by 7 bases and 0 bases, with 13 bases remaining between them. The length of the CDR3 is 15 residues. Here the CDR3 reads CASYGGGASNQPQHF. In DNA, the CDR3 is TGTGCCAGCTACGGTGGGGGGGCTAGCAATCAGCCCCAGCATTTT.

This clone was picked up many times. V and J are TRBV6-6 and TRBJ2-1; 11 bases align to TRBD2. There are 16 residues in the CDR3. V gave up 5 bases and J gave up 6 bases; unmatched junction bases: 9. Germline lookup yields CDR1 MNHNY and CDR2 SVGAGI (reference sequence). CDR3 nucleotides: TGTGCCAGCAGTACCACCTTAGCGGGAGGGCCCAATGAGCAGTTCTTC. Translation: CASSTTLAGGPNEQFF.

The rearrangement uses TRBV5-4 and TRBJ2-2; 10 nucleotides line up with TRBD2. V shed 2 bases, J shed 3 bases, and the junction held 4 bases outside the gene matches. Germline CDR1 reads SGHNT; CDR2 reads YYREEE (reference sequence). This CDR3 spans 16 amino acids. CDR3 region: CASSFLAGDHTGELFF. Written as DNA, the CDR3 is TGTGCCAGCAGCTTCCTAGCGGGAGATCACACCGGGGAGCTGTTTTTT.

DNA of the CDR3: TGTGCCAGCAGTTACCCGGCGCAGGGTGAGCAGTTCTTC. Translation gives CASSYPAQGEQFF. This chain uses TRBV6-5 with TRBJ2-1; possibly TRBD1 for D (5 bases). Germline lookup yields CDR1 MNHEY and CDR2 SVGAGI. V was trimmed by 2 bases and J by 9 bases, leaving 11 bases between them. The CDR3 spans 13 residues.

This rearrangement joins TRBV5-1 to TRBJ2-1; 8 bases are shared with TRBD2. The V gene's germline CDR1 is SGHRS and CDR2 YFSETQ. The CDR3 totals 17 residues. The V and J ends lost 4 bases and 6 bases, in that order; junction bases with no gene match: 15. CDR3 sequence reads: CASSLLVSTGGSNEQFF. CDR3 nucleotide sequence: TGCGCCAGCAGCCTTTTGGTCTCTACGGGAGGGTCCAATGAGCAGTTCTTC.

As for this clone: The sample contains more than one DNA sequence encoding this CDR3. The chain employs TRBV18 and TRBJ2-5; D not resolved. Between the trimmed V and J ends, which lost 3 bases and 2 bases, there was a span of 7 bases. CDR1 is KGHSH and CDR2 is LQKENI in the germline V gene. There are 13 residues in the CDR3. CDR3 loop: CASSPGSQETQYF. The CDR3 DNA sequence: TGTGCCAGCTCACCTGGCTCTCAAGAGACCCAGTACTTC.

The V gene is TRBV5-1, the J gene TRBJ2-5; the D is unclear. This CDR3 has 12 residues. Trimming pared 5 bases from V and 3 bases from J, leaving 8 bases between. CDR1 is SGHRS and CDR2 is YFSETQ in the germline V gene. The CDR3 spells CASRLTEETQYF. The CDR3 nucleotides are TGCGCCAGCAGACTGACTGAAGAGACCCAGTACTTC.

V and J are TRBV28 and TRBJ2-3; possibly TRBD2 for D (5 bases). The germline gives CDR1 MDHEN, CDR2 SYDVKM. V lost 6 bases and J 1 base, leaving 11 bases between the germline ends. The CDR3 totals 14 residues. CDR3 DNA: TGTGCCAGCAGCTCGGGGTACGGCACAGATACGCAGTATTTT. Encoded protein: CASSSGYGTDTQYF. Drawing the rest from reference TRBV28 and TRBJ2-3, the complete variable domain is DVKVTQSSRYLVKRTGEKVFLECVQDMDHENMFWYRQDPGLGLRLIYFSYDVKMKEKGDIPEGYSVSREKKERFSLILESASTNQTSMYLCASSSGYGTDTQYFGPGTRLTVL.